The rows below give T cell receptor beta chains drawn from one sample of a study of T cell repertoires in cytomegalovirus infection. For these receptors, no antigen is known. TCRdb fed the reads into MiXCR, producing one record per CDR3 protein. In the table there are about 920,000 distinct CDR3 sequences, around 29% of which are singletons. The starting material was cultured CD8+ T cells from PBMCs, obtained from culture after CMV antigen stimulation. The receptor source for this set is a human donor in good health (CMV status not recorded). Some clones in this sample may be carry-over from other donors' samples. The CDR3 runs from the conserved cysteine through the conserved F or W. A D gene is named only where the DNA matches it firmly. Size values are once, few and many counts, or a class for expanded clones, and some rows have none.

- | TRBJ2-2 | TRBV24-1 | once | TGTGCCACCCACGGAACGGACACCGGGGAGCTGTTTTTT | CATHGTDTGELFF
TRBD2 | TRBJ2-1 | TRBV27 | - | TGTGCCAGCAGTGTGGGACTAGCAGTCGATGAGCAGTTCTTC | CASSVGLAVDEQFF
TRBD1 | TRBJ2-1 | TRBV5-5 | - | TGTGCCAGCAGCTTTGACAGGGGCAATGAGCAGTTCTTC | CASSFDRGNEQFF
TRBD2 | TRBJ2-3 | TRBV6-2/TRBV6-3 | few | TGTGCCAGCAGGGAGACTAGCGGGGGGACAGATACGCAGTATTTT | CASRETSGGTDTQYF
- | TRBJ2-2 | TRBV7-6 | few | TGTGCCAGCAGCTTAGAATTGATCTCGGGTCTACCGGGCGGGGAGCTGTTTTTT | CASSLELISGLPGGELFF
- | TRBJ1-6 | TRBV6-5 | - | TGTGCCAGCAGTTACTCGAGGCGGGGACAAGAATCACCCCTCCACTTT | CASSYSRRGQESPLHF
- | TRBJ2-2 | TRBV10-3 | few | TGTGCCATCCCTCGGTACAGGAACACCGGGGAGCTGTTTTTT | CAIPRYRNTGELFF
- | TRBJ2-5 | TRBV25-1 | - | TGTGCCAGCAGTGAAGAGGGGGGACAAGAGACCCAGTACTTC | CASSEEGGQETQYF
TRBD2 | TRBJ2-5 | TRBV6-5 | many | TGTGCCAGCAGTGGACTAGCGGGGGAAGAGACCCAGTACTTC | CASSGLAGEETQYF
- | TRBJ1-5 | TRBV6-8 | - | TGTGCCAGCAGTACACACAGGGACTCTAGCAATCAGCCCCAGCATTTT | CASSTHRDSSNQPQHF
- | TRBJ1-6 | TRBV6-5 | - | TGTGCCAGCAGGCCCCAGGGTGCCCCTAATTCACCCCTCCACTTT | CASRPQGAPNSPLHF
- | TRBJ2-5 | TRBV11-2 | many | TGTGCCAGCAGCTTTCTGGACAGTCTGTCAGAGACCCAGTACTTC | CASSFLDSLSETQYF
- | TRBJ1-4 | TRBV3-1 | - | TGTGCCAGCAAGGAACTAAGTAGTGAAAAACTGTTTTTT | CASKELSSEKLFF
- | TRBJ1-6 | TRBV15 | - | TGTGCCACCAGCAAAGGGGAGAGCTCCTATAATTCACCCCTCCACTTT | CATSKGESSYNSPLHF
- | TRBJ2-5 | TRBV15 | few | TGTGCCACCAGCAGGGGCCGGGACAAATCGGAGACCCAGTACTTC | CATSRGRDKSETQYF
TRBD1 | TRBJ1-2 | TRBV6-5 | - | TGTGCCAGCAGTTACAACAGGGGGAACGGCTACACCTTC | CASSYNRGNGYTF